This T cell receptor (beta chain) is from a study of T-cell reconstitution after alpha-beta-depleted transplantation in children. Germline V gives CDR1 SGHAT, CDR2 FQNNGV. CDR3 length equals 14 residues. V was clipped by 1 base and J by 10 bases; unmatched bases: 6. A library of TCRbeta sequences, prepared with unique molecular identifiers, was generated. In TCRdb, the PCR reads were re-called with MiXCR into one record per CDR3 protein. The sample lists 55,000 to 90,000 distinct CDR3 sequences, approximately 5% occurring once. This clonotype was observed many times. The receptor was isolated from a boy under two years old who had a stem cell transplant for acute myeloid leukemia, so the T cells may come from the graft donor. The V gene is TRBV11-2, the J gene TRBJ2-1; 8 positions agree with TRBD1. Sample: PBMCs, mostly from graft donor cells, taken 180 days after TCRalphabeta/CD19-depleted stem cell transplant. CDR3 in amino acids: CASSLVQGAGEQFF. CDR3 nucleotides: TGTGCCAGCAGCTTAGTTCAGGGGGCAGGGGAGCAGTTCTTC.